These 30 T cell receptor beta chains share one sample of origin, sequenced in a study of T cell changes during pregnancy in multiple sclerosis. Sequencing used immunoSEQ multiplex PCR; TCRdb keeps in-frame clones, though not all of them. The table shows roughly 39,000 clones, with approximately 91% occurring only once. The specimen was PBMCs (not recorded whether the cells were cultured). Receptor source: a female donor with multiple sclerosis, enrolled in a pregnancy study.

V and J are TRBV6-5 and TRBJ1-1; D remains unclear. Trimming removed 4 bases at V and 1 base at J, with 10 bases between. The CDR3 contains 14 residues. CDR1 is MNHEY, CDR2 SVGAGI, per germline. The CDR3 spells CASSWNEGNTEAFF. The CDR3 nucleotides read TGTGCCAGCAGTTGGAACGAAGGGAACACTGAAGCTTTCTTT.

The chain recombines TRBV4-1 with TRBJ2-7; 8 bases are a match to TRBD2. V was clipped by 6 bases and J by 3 bases; unmatched bases: 10. The germline V gene encodes CDR1 MGHRA and CDR2 YSYEKL. The CDR3 runs 15 residues. CDR3 sequence (DNA): TGCGCCAGCAGAGAGTCGCCGGGGACTAGCTACGAGCAGTACTTC. Translation: CASRESPGTSYEQYF.

This clone has only a few counts. The chain recombines TRBV7-2 with TRBJ1-1, with 7 positions matching TRBD1. The CDR3 extends over 14 amino acids. CDR1 SGHTA and CDR2 FQGNSA come from the germline V gene. Losses at the gene ends were 2 bases for V and 5 bases for J; bases not matched to a gene: 5. The CDR3 region is CASSLRQGETEAFF. The CDR3 nucleotides are TGTGCCAGCAGCTTAAGACAGGGTGAGACTGAAGCTTTCTTT.

V usage is TRBV19 and J usage is TRBJ1-5; TRBD1 agrees at 8 bases. Germline assignment: CDR1 LNHDA and CDR2 SQIVND (reference sequence). This CDR3 region has 15 residues. V dropped 4 bases and J dropped 0; count of bases not matched to a gene: 2. The CDR3 sequence: CASSTDRDSNQPQHF. CDR3 nucleotides: TGTGCCAGTAGTACGGACAGGGATAGCAATCAGCCCCAGCATTTT.

This chain joins TRBV18 and TRBJ2-6, with TRBD1 matching 7 bases. The CDR3 is 15 residues long. V shed 3 bases and J 2 bases; nucleotides not matched to a gene: 1. Germline CDR1 reads KGHSH; CDR2 reads LQKENI. The CDR3 DNA sequence: TGTGCCAGCTCACCTGACAGGGCTGGGGCCAACGTCCTGACTTTC. Its translation is CASSPDRAGANVLTF.

This clone has just one count. The chain combines TRBV13 with TRBJ2-5; D ambiguous. CDR3 length: 17 amino acids. Germline V gives CDR1 PRHDT, CDR2 FYEKMQ (reference sequence). V lost 2 bases and J lost 4, with 20 bases in between. The CDR3 region has the DNA TGTGCCAGCAGCTTACCCCCGCCGGGTCGTTGGGGAGAGACCCAGTACTTC. Translated, it gives CASSLPPPGRWGETQYF.

This chain connects TRBV7-3 to TRBJ2-7; D not resolved. The CDR3 extends over 14 amino acids. The V end was cut by 2 bases, the J end by 4 bases, with 12 bases between. CDR1 and CDR2 (germline): SGHTA, FQGTGA. CDR3 DNA sequence: TGTGCCAGCAGCTTATCTATAGGGCCTTACGAGCAGTACTTC. Translation gives CASSLSIGPYEQYF.

The chain combines TRBV6-1 with TRBJ2-5; possible D gene TRBD1, 5 bases. Trimming removed 8 bases from V and 2 bases from J, with 12 bases in between. Germline V CDR1 and CDR2: MNHNS, SASEGT. CDR3 length equals 13 residues. In DNA form, the CDR3 reads TGTGCCAGCCGACGGACATTTCAAGAGACCCAGTACTTC. This gives the protein CASRRTFQETQYF.

The chain carries TRBV27 and TRBJ1-1, with no clear D. The V and J ends lost 5 bases and 5 bases respectively, with 12 bases between them. The germline V gene encodes CDR1 MNHEY and CDR2 SMNVEV (reference sequence). The CDR3 covers 13 residues. This CDR3 is CASSPSQGTEAFF. The CDR3 bases are TGTGCCAGCAGTCCCTCGCAAGGGACTGAAGCTTTCTTT.

The gene calls are TRBV15 and TRBJ1-1; D is undetermined. The CDR3 is made up of 17 amino acids. Trimming removed 2 bases at V and 4 bases at J, with 20 bases between. Looked up from germline, CDR1 is LNHNV and CDR2 is YYDKDF (reference sequence). Written as DNA, the CDR3 is TGTGCCACCAGCAGATCGAGACCGGGAAACAGCGGCACTGAAGCTTTCTTT. Amino acids: CATSRSRPGNSGTEAFF.

The V and J genes are TRBV7-7 and TRBJ1-1, with 8 bases that match TRBD1. Germline trimming cut 5 bases from V and 10 bases from J; bases unmatched to any gene: 9. CDR1 SSHAT and CDR2 FNYEAQ come from the germline V gene (reference sequence). This CDR3 has 13 amino acids. The CDR3 loop reads CASSPGQGFVAFF. DNA of the CDR3: TGTGCCAGCAGCCCAGGACAGGGATTCGTAGCTTTCTTT.

This chain links TRBV29-1 with TRBJ2-5; D possibly corresponds to TRBD1 (5 bases). The CDR3 length is 11 residues. The V end lost 8 bases, the J end lost 7 bases, and 14 bases lay between the germline ends. Germline V gene lookup returns CDR1 SQVTM and CDR2 ANQGSEA. The CDR3 protein is CSMTVFGTQYF. The CDR3 nucleotides read TGCAGCATGACAGTATTCGGGACCCAGTACTTC.

This chain uses TRBV28 with TRBJ2-1; 11 bases line up with TRBD1. With V trimmed by 5 bases and J by 6 bases, 3 bases remained unmatched. This CDR3 contains 14 residues. The germline CDR1 and CDR2 sequences are MDHEN and SYDVKM. CDR3 loop: CASSPGTGGNEQFF. CDR3 nucleotides: TGTGCCAGCAGTCCAGGGACAGGGGGCAATGAGCAGTTCTTC.

The chain couples TRBV5-4 to TRBJ2-3; 8 bases fit TRBD2. The junction had 3 bases not matched to a gene; V was cut back by 0 bases and J by 3 bases. The CDR3 is 15 residues long. From germline, CDR1 is SGHNT and CDR2 YYREEE (reference sequence). In DNA form, the CDR3 reads TGTGCCAGCAGCTTGGACGGCGGGAGGACAGATACGCAGTATTTT. Protein sequence: CASSLDGGRTDTQYF.

The chain is built from TRBV7-8 and TRBJ2-7; 14 nucleotides match TRBD2. Germline CDR1 SGHVS, CDR2 FQNEAQ. This CDR3 comprises 18 residues. The J segment lost 2 bases and the V segment lost 5 bases, leaving 11 bases of the junction unmatched. The CDR3 sequence is CASSTRLAGGPRTYEQYF. The CDR3 DNA follows: TGTGCCAGCAGCACTCGACTAGCGGGAGGGCCCAGAACCTACGAGCAGTACTTC.

CDR3 region: CASKGTPDRNEQFF. CDR3 sequence (DNA): TGCGCCAGCAAAGGGACTCCCGACCGTAATGAGCAGTTCTTC. This chain uses TRBV5-1 with TRBJ2-1, with D possibly being TRBD2 (6 bases). CDR1 SGHRS and CDR2 YFSETQ come from the germline V gene. The germline V and J ends were trimmed by 6 bases and 7 bases, with 17 bases remaining between them. The CDR3 length is 14 residues.

The V and J genes are TRBV7-8 and TRBJ1-4; D unresolved. CDR1 is SGHVS and CDR2 is FQNEAQ in the germline V gene. The germline V and J ends were trimmed by 2 bases and 4 bases, with 11 bases remaining between them. CDR3 length: 15 residues. The CDR3 loop reads CASSLLWSVNEKLFF. The DNA of the CDR3 is TGTGCCAGCAGCTTATTATGGTCAGTTAATGAAAAACTGTTTTTT.

The chain couples TRBV27 to TRBJ2-1, with 8 nucleotides matching TRBD2. V was pared by 3 bases and J by 5 bases, with 6 bases of the junction left unmatched. Germline values: CDR1 MNHEY, CDR2 SMNVEV (reference sequence). This CDR3 comprises 15 residues. CDR3 bases: TGTGCCAGCAGTTTTCTAGCGGGCCAGCACAATGAGCAGTTCTTC. It specifies CASSFLAGQHNEQFF.

The rearrangement uses TRBV5-1 and TRBJ1-2; D is perhaps TRBD1 (5 bases). Germline values: CDR1 SGHRS, CDR2 YFSETQ. The length of the CDR3 is 15 residues. V was shortened by 5 bases and J by 3 bases, with 17 bases between the two germline ends. The CDR3 protein is CASRTSGGKDYGYTF. CDR3 sequence (DNA): TGCGCCAGCAGAACTTCGGGGGGTAAGGACTATGGCTACACCTTC.

The chain uses TRBV30 and TRBJ1-1; D may be TRBD1 (6 bases). CDR1 GTSNPN and CDR2 SVGIG come from the germline V gene (reference sequence). This CDR3 is 13 amino acids long. The V gene lost 3 bases and the J gene lost 10 bases, with 18 bases spanning the gap. CDR3 sequence (DNA): TGTGCCTGGAGCCTAGGGGGATTTGCAGGAGCTTTCTTT. Protein: CAWSLGGFAGAFF.

V and J are TRBV2 and TRBJ1-5; 9 nucleotides line up with TRBD1. Losses at the gene ends were 7 bases for V and 6 bases for J; bases not matched to a gene: 13. Per germline, CDR1 SNHLY and CDR2 FYNNEI. The CDR3 is 16 amino acids. The CDR3 nucleotides are TGTGCCAGCACTCGGGACAGGGAATCCTGGAGTCAGCCCCAGCATTTT. Amino acid sequence: CASTRDRESWSQPQHF.

A word on this clone: Other nucleotide sequences from this sample produce the same CDR3. In DNA, the CDR3 is TGCGCCAGCAGCTATTCTACAGATACGCAGTATTTT. This translates into CASSYSTDTQYF. The chain couples TRBV10-1 to TRBJ2-3; no clear D gene. V lost 6 bases to trimming and J lost 3 bases, with 7 bases between them. Germline CDR1 is WNHNN and CDR2 is SYGVQD (reference sequence). CDR3 length equals 12 residues.

The V and J genes are TRBV28 and TRBJ1-1; D unclear. Trimming removed 5 bases from V and 1 base from J, with 11 bases in between. There are 14 residues in the CDR3. Germline V lookup: CDR1 MDHEN, CDR2 SYDVKM. This CDR3 reads CASSPEASNTEAFF. In nucleotides, the CDR3 is TGTGCCAGCAGTCCGGAGGCCTCGAACACTGAAGCTTTCTTT.

The chain uses TRBV6-5 and TRBJ1-1; D is ambiguous. V lost 2 bases and J lost 1, with 5 bases in between. CDR3 length equals 13 residues. From germline, CDR1 is MNHEY and CDR2 SVGAGI. DNA of the CDR3: TGTGCCAGCAGTTACGGTCCGAACACTGAAGCTTTCTTT. Encoded protein: CASSYGPNTEAFF.

This clone was recorded only once. The rearrangement joins TRBV6-5 to TRBJ2-4; D call uncertain. The V and J ends lost 4 bases and 4 bases respectively, with 14 bases between them. Germline lookup yields CDR1 MNHEY and CDR2 SVGAGI. CDR3 size: 15 residues. DNA for the CDR3: TGTGCCAGCAGTTCCCTGGGCGCAGAAAAAAACATTCAGTACTTC. It encodes CASSSLGAEKNIQYF.

CDR3 loop: CASSFDAGQVNGEQFF. CDR3 nucleotides: TGTGCCAGCAGTTTCGATGCTGGGCAGGTGAACGGTGAGCAGTTCTTC. This rearrangement joins TRBV28 to TRBJ2-1; the D is unclear. V gave up 3 bases and J gave up 9 bases, with 21 bases separating them. The CDR3 is 16 amino acids. Germline CDR1 MDHEN, CDR2 SYDVKM. The whole variable domain, remainder taken from reference TRBV28 and TRBJ2-1, is DVKVTQSSRYLVKRTGEKVFLECVQDMDHENMFWYRQDPGLGLRLIYFSYDVKMKEKGDIPEGYSVSREKKERFSLILESASTNQTSMYLCASSFDAGQVNGEQFFGPGTRLTVL.

The chain joins TRBV5-1 to TRBJ1-2, with D possibly matching TRBD1 (6 bases). The germline V gene encodes CDR1 SGHRS and CDR2 YFSETQ. Deletions cut 4 bases from V and 4 bases from J, with 14 bases between. This CDR3 is built from 14 residues. CDR3 residues: CASSAETGGYGYTF. CDR3 nucleotides: TGCGCCAGCAGCGCGGAGACAGGAGGCTATGGCTACACCTTC.

This clone was counted only a few times. The rearrangement links TRBV2 to TRBJ2-1, with no clear D. Germline values: CDR1 SNHLY, CDR2 FYNNEI. V lost 8 bases and J 3 bases, leaving 5 bases between the germline ends. CDR3 size: 11 residues. In nucleotides, the CDR3 is TGTGCCAGCTCATACTACAATGAGCAGTTCTTC. Protein: CASSYYNEQFF.

The V call is TRBV7-2, the J call TRBJ2-1; either TRBD1 or TRBD2 may fit D (6 bases each). Looked up from germline, CDR1 is SGHTA and CDR2 is FQGNSA. This CDR3 has 15 amino acids. Trimming stripped 2 bases from V and 5 bases from J, with 13 bases between. The CDR3 DNA is TGTGCCAGCAGCTTATTGCTAGGGGGGAACAATGAGCAGTTCTTC. As protein: CASSLLLGGNNEQFF.

The chain carries TRBV5-1 and TRBJ2-7, with D possibly matching TRBD2 (5 bases). Deletions cut 7 bases from V and 4 bases from J, with 21 bases between. Germline assignment: CDR1 SGHRS and CDR2 YFSETQ. The CDR3 has 15 residues. In nucleotides, the CDR3 is TGCGCCAGCCGTGACGGCCCAGCGGAGCTATACGAGCAGTACTTC. Its translation is CASRDGPAELYEQYF.